A selection of T cell receptor beta chains follows, all from one sample in a study of graft-versus-host responses after intestinal transplantation. Repertoires were generated with immunoSEQ multiplex PCR, while TCRdb's copy carries only in-frame clones and drops some. The sample has over 100,000 clones, over 80% seen once. No antigen has been identified for these receptors. The sequenced sample was unstimulated CD4+ T cells sorted from spleen or lymph node cells, obtained before intestinal transplant. These TCRs come from a human donor who received an intestinal transplant. CDR3s include the opening cysteine and the closing phenylalanine or tryptophan. The D gene is left open where the match is weak. Size is omitted from some rows. Given values are once, few, many or a class for expanded clones.

d_call	j_call	clone_size	v_call	cdr3_nt	cdr3_aa
NA	TRBJ2-3	NA	TRBV7-3	TGTGCCAGCAGCTTTGGTACCGGGACATTCACAGATACGCAGTATTTT	CASSFGTGTFTDTQYF
TRBD2	TRBJ2-5	NA	TRBV9	TGTGCCAGCAGCGAAGGACTAGCCAGGTTAGAGACCCAGTACTTC	CASSEGLARLETQYF
TRBD1	TRBJ2-7	NA	TRBV4-1	TGCGCCAGCAGCCAAGGCCTAACCGACAGGGGGCTCTACGAGCAGTACTTC	CASSQGLTDRGLYEQYF
TRBD2	TRBJ2-7	NA	TRBV5-1	TGCGCCAGCAGCTTGGCTGGACTAGCAGTCTACGAGCAGTACTTC	CASSLAGLAVYEQYF
TRBD1	TRBJ1-1	NA	TRBV30	TGTGCCTGTCCGGGACAGCTTGGAACTGAAGCTTTCTTT	CACPGQLGTEAFF
TRBD2	TRBJ2-5	once	TRBV27	TGTGCCAGCAGACCCGGGACTAGCGGACAAGAGACCCAGTACTTC	CASRPGTSGQETQYF
NA	TRBJ2-3	once	TRBV19	TGTGCCAGTAGAAACAGGGTTAGCACAGATACGCAGTATTTT	CASRNRVSTDTQYF
TRBD1	TRBJ2-3	NA	TRBV29-1	TGCAGCGTTACCGGGACAGTGTCTAACCCTAGCACAGATACGCAGTATTTT	CSVTGTVSNPSTDTQYF
NA	TRBJ1-2	NA	TRBV5-1	TGCGCCAGCAGCTTGGCCAAGGGGGATGGCTACACCTTC	CASSLAKGDGYTF
NA	TRBJ1-5	NA	TRBV27	TGTGCCAGCAGTGACAGAGTTACTCAGCCCCAGCATTTT	CASSDRVTQPQHF
NA	TRBJ1-3	NA	TRBV29-1	TGCAGCGTTGAGGCAGGTGGAAACACCATATATTTT	CSVEAGGNTIYF
TRBD2	TRBJ2-3	NA	TRBV28	TGTGCCAGCAGTTTATGGAGAGGGACTAGCGGGAGTGGGGGCACAGATACGCAGTATTTT	CASSLWRGTSGSGGTDTQYF
NA	TRBJ2-6	NA	TRBV4-2	TGTGCCAGCAGCCCGCCTTCATACTCTGGGGCCAACGTCCTGACTTTC	CASSPPSYSGANVLTF
TRBD1	TRBJ2-3	NA	TRBV5-4	TGTGCCAGTCTGGACAGGACAGATACGCAGTATTTT	CASLDRTDTQYF
NA	TRBJ1-5	once	TRBV19	TGTGCCAGTAGTACTCGACAGTCTAGCAATCAGCCCCAGCATTTT	CASSTRQSSNQPQHF
NA	TRBJ2-6	NA	TRBV4-1	TGCGCCAGCAGCCAAGACGGGTTCGGCGGGTCTGGGGCCAACGTCCTGACTTTC	CASSQDGFGGSGANVLTF
NA	TRBJ2-3	NA	TRBV6-1	TGTGCCAGCAGAGGACAGCTAATCACAGATACGCAGTATTTT	CASRGQLITDTQYF
NA	TRBJ2-7	NA	TRBV10-3	TGTGCCATCCGTGCGACAGGACCCTCCTACGAGCAGTACTTC	CAIRATGPSYEQYF
TRBD2	TRBJ2-1	once	TRBV10-2	TGCGCCAGCAGTAAAAATAGCGGGAAATACTATGAGCAGTTCTTC	CASSKNSGKYYEQFF
NA	TRBJ2-7	NA	TRBV29-1	TGCAGCGTTAGGGGCAGGGCCTACGAGCAGTACTTC	CSVRGRAYEQYF
TRBD1	TRBJ1-3	NA	TRBV6-5	TGTGCCAGCAGGGGACAGGCGAGAAACACCATATATTTT	CASRGQARNTIYF
NA	TRBJ1-1	NA	TRBV18	TGTGCCAGCTCACCCCGGGACGCATCGAACACTGAAGCTTTCTTT	CASSPRDASNTEAFF
NA	TRBJ2-2	NA	TRBV5-1	TGCGCCAGCAGCTCCCCTGGCGGTCACAGTAACACCGGGGAGCTGTTTTTT	CASSSPGGHSNTGELFF
TRBD1	TRBJ1-1	NA	TRBV7-6	TGTGCCAGCAGCCCGGCAACAGGGGCATCGGGAGCTTTCTTT	CASSPATGASGAFF
NA	TRBJ1-4	NA	TRBV29-1	TGCAGCGTTGCAAAGGGGTTGGGGGAAAAACTGTTTTTT	CSVAKGLGEKLFF